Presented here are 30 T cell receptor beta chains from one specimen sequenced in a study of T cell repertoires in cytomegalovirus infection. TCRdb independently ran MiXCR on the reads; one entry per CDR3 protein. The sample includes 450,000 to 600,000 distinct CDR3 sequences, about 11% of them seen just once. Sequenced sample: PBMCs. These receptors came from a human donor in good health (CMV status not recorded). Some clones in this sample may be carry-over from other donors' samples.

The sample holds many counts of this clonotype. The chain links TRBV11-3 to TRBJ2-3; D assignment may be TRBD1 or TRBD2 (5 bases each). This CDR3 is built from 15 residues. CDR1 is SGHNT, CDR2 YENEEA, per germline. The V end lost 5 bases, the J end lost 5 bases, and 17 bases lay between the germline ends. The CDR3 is CASSLGRGREDTQYF. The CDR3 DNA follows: TGTGCCAGCAGCCTCGGTCGGGGCAGAGAAGATACGCAGTATTTT. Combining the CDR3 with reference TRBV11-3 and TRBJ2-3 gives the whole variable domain EAGVVQSPRYKIIEKKQPVAFWCNPISGHNTLYWYLQNLGQGPELLIRYENEEAVDDSQLPKDRFSAERLKGVDSTLKIQPAELGDSAVYLCASSLGRGREDTQYFGPGTRLTVL.

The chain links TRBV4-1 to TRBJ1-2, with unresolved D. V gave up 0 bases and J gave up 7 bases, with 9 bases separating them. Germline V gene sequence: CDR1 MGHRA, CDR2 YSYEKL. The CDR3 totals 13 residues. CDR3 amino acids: CASSQDKGSGYTF. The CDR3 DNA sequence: TGCGCCAGCAGCCAAGACAAAGGGAGTGGCTACACCTTC.

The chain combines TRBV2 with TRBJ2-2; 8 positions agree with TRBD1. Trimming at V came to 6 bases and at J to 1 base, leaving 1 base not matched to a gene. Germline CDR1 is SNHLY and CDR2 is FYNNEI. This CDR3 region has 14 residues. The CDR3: CASRGQVNTGELFF. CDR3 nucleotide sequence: TGTGCCAGCAGGGGACAGGTGAACACCGGGGAGCTGTTTTTT.

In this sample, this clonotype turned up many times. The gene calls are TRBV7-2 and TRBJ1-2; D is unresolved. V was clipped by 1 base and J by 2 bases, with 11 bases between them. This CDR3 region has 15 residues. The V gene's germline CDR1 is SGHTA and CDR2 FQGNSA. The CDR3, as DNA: TGTGCCAGCAGCTTAGAAAGTCGGAGGAACTATGGCTACACCTTC. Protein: CASSLESRRNYGYTF.

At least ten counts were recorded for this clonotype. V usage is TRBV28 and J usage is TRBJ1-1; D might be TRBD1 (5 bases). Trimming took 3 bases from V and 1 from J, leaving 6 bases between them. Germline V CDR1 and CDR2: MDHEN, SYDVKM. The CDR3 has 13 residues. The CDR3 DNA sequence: TGTGCCAGCAGTTTTGGGGCGAACACTGAAGCTTTCTTT. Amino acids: CASSFGANTEAFF.

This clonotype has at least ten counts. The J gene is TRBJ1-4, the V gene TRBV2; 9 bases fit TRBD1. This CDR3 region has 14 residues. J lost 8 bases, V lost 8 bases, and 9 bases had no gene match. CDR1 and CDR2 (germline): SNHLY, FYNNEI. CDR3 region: CASSSGTGLEKLFF. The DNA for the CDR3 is TGTGCCAGCTCTTCCGGGACAGGGTTAGAAAAACTGTTTTTT.

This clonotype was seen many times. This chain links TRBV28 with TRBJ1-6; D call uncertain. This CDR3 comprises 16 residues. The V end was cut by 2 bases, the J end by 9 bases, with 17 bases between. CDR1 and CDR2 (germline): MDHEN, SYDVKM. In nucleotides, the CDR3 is TGTGCCAGCAGTTTAGACGGCAATCCCCGTGGTTCACCCCTCCACTTT. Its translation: CASSLDGNPRGSPLHF.

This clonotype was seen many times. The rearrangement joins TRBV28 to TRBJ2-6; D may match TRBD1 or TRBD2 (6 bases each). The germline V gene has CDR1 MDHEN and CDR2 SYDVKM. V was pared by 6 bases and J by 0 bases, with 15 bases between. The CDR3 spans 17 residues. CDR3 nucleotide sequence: TGTGCCAGCAGGGAGGGACAACCCATCTCTGGGGCCAACGTCCTGACTTTC. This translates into CASREGQPISGANVLTF.

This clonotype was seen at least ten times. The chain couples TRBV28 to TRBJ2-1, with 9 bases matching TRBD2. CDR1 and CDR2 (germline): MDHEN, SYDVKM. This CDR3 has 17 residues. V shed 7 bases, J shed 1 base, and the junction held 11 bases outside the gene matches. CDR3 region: CASTPTGAGGSYNEQFF. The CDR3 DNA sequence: TGTGCCAGCACCCCCACGGGAGCGGGGGGTTCCTACAATGAGCAGTTCTTC.

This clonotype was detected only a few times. The CDR3 is CSARGKQGSRGSPLHF. The CDR3 bases are TGCAGTGCTAGAGGAAAGCAGGGCTCCAGGGGATCACCCCTCCACTTT. V gene TRBV20-1 combines with J gene TRBJ1-6; tentative D call: TRBD1 (6 bases). The CDR3 runs to 16 residues. Germline assignment: CDR1 DFQATT and CDR2 SNEGSKA (reference sequence). V dropped 1 base and J dropped 10 bases, with 20 bases sitting between them.

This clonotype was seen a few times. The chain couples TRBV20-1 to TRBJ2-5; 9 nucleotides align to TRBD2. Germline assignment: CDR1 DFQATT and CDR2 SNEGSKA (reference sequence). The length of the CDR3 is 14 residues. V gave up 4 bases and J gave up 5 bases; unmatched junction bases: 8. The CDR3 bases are TGCAGTGCTACACCGGGACTAGCATGGGAGACCCAGTACTTC. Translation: CSATPGLAWETQYF.

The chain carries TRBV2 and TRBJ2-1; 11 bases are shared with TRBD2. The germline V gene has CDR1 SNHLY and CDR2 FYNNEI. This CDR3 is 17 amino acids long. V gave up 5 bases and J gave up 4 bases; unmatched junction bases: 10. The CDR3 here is CASSWGRLAGTYNEQFF. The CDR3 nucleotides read TGTGCCAGCAGTTGGGGGCGACTAGCGGGAACTTACAATGAGCAGTTCTTC.

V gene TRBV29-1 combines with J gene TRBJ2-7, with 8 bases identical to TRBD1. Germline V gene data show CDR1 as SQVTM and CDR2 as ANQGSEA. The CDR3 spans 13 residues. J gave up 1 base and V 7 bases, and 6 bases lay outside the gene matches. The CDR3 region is CSAGQGLSYEQYF. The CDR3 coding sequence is TGCAGCGCCGGACAGGGCCTATCCTACGAGCAGTACTTC.

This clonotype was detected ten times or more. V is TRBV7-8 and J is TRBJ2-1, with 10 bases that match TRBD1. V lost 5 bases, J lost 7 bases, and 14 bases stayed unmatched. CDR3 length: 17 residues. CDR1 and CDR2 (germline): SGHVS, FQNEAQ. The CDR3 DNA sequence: TGTGCCAGCAGCAACCTTTTGACAGGGGGCGCATGGAATGAGCAGTTCTTC. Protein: CASSNLLTGGAWNEQFF.

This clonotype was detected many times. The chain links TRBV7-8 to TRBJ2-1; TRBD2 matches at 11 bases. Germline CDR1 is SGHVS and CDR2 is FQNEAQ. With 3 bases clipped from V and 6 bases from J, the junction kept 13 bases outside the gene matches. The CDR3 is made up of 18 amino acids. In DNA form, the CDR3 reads TGTGCCAGCAGCTTCCTACCGACTAGCGGGGTTTCCGTCAATGAGCAGTTCTTC. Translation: CASSFLPTSGVSVNEQFF.

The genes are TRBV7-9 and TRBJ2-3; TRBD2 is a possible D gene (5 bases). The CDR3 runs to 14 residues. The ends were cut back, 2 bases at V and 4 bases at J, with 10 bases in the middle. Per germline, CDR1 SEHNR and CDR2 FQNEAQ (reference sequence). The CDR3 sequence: CASSLPGSADTQYF. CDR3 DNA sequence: TGTGCCAGCAGCTTACCGGGATCGGCAGATACGCAGTATTTT.

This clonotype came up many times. The CDR3 nucleotides are TGTGCCAGCAGTGCCGGACAGGCCGGGCGGGATGGCTACACCTTC. Translating gives CASSAGQAGRDGYTF. This chain connects TRBV6-1 to TRBJ1-2; TRBD1 matches at 7 bases. The germline V gene has CDR1 MNHNS and CDR2 SASEGT. The V segment lost 4 bases and the J segment 6 bases; nucleotides outside the gene matches: 11. This CDR3 has 15 amino acids.

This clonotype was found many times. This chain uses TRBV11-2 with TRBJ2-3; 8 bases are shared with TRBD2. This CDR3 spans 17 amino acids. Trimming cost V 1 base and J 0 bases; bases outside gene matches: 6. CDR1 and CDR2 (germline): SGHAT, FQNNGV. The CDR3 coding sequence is TGTGCCAGCAGCTTAGTGGGGCGGGGGGCCAGCACAGATACGCAGTATTTT. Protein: CASSLVGRGASTDTQYF.

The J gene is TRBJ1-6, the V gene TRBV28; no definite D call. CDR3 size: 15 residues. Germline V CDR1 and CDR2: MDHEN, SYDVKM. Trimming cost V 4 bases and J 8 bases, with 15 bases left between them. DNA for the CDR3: TGTGCCAGCAGTTCACCCGACCTAATTCATTCACCCCTCCACTTT. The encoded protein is CASSSPDLIHSPLHF.

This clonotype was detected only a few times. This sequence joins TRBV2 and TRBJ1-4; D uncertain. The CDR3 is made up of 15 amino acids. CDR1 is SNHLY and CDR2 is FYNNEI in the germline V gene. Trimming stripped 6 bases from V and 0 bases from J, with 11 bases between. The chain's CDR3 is CASSKNSATNEKLFF. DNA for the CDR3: TGTGCCAGCAGCAAAAACAGCGCAACTAATGAAAAACTGTTTTTT.

The CDR3 nucleotides read TGTGCCAGCAGCCAAGTTGGGGACCCCACGCATTTT. This sequence encodes CASSQVGDPTHF. J is TRBJ1-5 and V is TRBV3-1; TRBD1 might be the D (5 bases). Germline V gene sequence: CDR1 LGHDT, CDR2 YNNKEL (reference sequence). The CDR3 spans 12 residues. The germline V and J ends were trimmed by 1 base and 15 bases, with 13 bases remaining between them.

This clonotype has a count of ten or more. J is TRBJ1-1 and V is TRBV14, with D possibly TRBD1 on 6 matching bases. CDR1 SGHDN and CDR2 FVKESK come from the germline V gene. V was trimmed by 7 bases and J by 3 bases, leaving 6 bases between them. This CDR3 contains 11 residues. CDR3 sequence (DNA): TGTGCCAGCAAGGGGGACACTGAAGCTTTCTTT. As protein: CASKGDTEAFF. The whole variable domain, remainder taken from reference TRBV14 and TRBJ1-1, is EAGVTQFPSHSVIEKGQTVTLRCDPISGHDNLYWYRRVMGKEIKFLLHFVKESKQDESGMPNNRFLAERTGGTYSTLKVQPAELEDSGVYFCASKGDTEAFFGQGTRLTVV.

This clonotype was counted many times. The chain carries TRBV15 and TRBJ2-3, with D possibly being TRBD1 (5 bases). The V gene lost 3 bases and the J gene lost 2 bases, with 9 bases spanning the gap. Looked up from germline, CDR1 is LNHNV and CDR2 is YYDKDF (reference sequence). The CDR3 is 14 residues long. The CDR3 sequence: CATSRGPTTDTQYF. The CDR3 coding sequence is TGTGCCACCAGCAGGGGGCCGACCACAGATACGCAGTATTTT.

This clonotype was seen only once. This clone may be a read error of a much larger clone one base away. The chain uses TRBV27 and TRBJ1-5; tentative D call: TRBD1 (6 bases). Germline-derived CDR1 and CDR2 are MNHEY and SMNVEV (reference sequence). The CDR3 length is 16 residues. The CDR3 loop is CASSLFWGHNNHPQHF. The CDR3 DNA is TGTGCCAGCAGTTTATTTTGGGGACACAACAATCATCCCCAGCATTTT.

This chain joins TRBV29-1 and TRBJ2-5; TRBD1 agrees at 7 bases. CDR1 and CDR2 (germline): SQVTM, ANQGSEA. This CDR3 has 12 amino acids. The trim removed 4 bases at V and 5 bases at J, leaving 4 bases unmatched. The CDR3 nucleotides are TGCAGCGTTGCCGGGACAGAGGAGACCCAGTACTTC. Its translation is CSVAGTEETQYF.

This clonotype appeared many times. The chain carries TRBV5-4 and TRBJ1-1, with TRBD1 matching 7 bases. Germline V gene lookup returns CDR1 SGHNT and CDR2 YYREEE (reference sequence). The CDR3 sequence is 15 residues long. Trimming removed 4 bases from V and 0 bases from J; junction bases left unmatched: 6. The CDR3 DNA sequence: TGTGCCAGCAGCGGGCCGGGACAGTTGAACACTGAAGCTTTCTTT. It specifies CASSGPGQLNTEAFF.

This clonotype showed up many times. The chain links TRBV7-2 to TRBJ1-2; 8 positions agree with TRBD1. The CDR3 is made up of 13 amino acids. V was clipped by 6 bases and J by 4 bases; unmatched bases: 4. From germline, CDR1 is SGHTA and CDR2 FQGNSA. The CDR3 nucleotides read TGTGCCAGCAGTCGGACAGGGTCCTATGGCTACACCTTC. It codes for CASSRTGSYGYTF.

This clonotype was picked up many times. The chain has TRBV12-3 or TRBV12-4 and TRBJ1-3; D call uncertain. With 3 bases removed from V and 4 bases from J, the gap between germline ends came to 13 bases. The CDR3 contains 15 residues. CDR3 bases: TGTGCCAGCAGTTTCTATAGGTCATCAGGAAACACCATATATTTT. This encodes CASSFYRSSGNTIYF.

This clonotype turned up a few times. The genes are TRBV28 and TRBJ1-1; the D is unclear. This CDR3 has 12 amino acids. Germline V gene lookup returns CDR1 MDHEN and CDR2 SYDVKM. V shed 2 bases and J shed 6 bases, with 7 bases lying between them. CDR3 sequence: CASSLKDSEAFF. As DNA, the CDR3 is TGTGCCAGCAGTTTAAAGGATTCTGAAGCTTTCTTT.

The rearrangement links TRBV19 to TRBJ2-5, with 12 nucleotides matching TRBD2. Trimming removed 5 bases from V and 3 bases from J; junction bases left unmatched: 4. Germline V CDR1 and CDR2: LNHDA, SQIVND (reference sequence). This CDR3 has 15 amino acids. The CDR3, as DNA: TGTGCCAGTAGTCTAGCGGGAGGGACCGAAGAGACCCAGTACTTC. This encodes CASSLAGGTEETQYF. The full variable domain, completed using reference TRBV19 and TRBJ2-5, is DGGITQSPKYLFRKEGQNVTLSCEQNLNHDAMYWYRQDPGQGLRLIYYSQIVNDFQKGDIAEGYSVSREKKESFPLTVTSAQKNPTAFYLCASSLAGGTEETQYFGPGTRLLVL.